A selection of T cell receptor beta chains follows, all from one sample in a study of blood T cell repertoires in COVID-19. Assay: immunoSEQ multiplex PCR; the TCRdb copy retains only in-frame clones and omits some. The data show about 37,000 clones, 91% seen once. Sequenced material: peripheral blood. Source of these receptors: a woman aged 25 to 39 in a cohort sampled during active COVID-19. CDR3s include the opening cysteine and the closing phenylalanine or tryptophan. A D gene is named only where the DNA matches it firmly. Not every row has a clone size; where given, it reads once, few, many or a size class.

D gene: TRBD2; V gene: TRBV24-1; J gene: TRBJ2-1; clone size: NA; CDR3 protein: CATSDQLAGSYNEQFF; CDR3 DNA: TGTGCCACCAGTGATCAACTAGCGGGGTCCTACAATGAGCAGTTCTTC
D gene: NA; V gene: TRBV7-8; J gene: TRBJ2-5; clone size: NA; CDR3 protein: CASSSRDTLELETQYF; CDR3 DNA: TGTGCCAGCAGCTCCCGGGACACTCTAGAATTAGAGACCCAGTACTTC
D gene: NA; V gene: TRBV27; J gene: TRBJ1-3; clone size: NA; CDR3 protein: CAPVLDGHLFNTIYF; CDR3 DNA: TGTGCCCCGGTCTTAGACGGACACCTGTTTAACACCATATATTTT
D gene: NA; V gene: TRBV3-1/TRBV3-2; J gene: TRBJ1-1; clone size: NA; CDR3 protein: CASSQAQVLNTEAFF; CDR3 DNA: TGTGCCAGCAGCCAAGCCCAGGTGTTGAACACTGAAGCTTTCTTT
D gene: NA; V gene: TRBV23-1; J gene: TRBJ2-1; clone size: once; CDR3 protein: CASSPYGGPGSYNEQFF; CDR3 DNA: TGCGCCAGCAGTCCATATGGAGGTCCTGGGTCCTACAATGAGCAGTTCTTC
D gene: NA; V gene: TRBV5-1; J gene: TRBJ2-1; clone size: NA; CDR3 protein: CASSLVASRSYNEQFF; CDR3 DNA: TGCGCCAGCAGCTTGGTAGCTAGCAGATCCTACAATGAGCAGTTCTTC
D gene: NA; V gene: TRBV11-3; J gene: TRBJ2-1; clone size: NA; CDR3 protein: CASSRSHNEQFF; CDR3 DNA: TGTGCCAGCAGCCGGAGTCACAATGAGCAGTTCTTC
D gene: NA; V gene: TRBV12-3/TRBV12-4; J gene: TRBJ2-7; clone size: NA; CDR3 protein: CASSPTSSYEQYF; CDR3 DNA: TGTGCCAGCAGCCCTACTAGTAGCTACGAGCAGTACTTC
D gene: TRBD1; V gene: TRBV19; J gene: TRBJ1-2; clone size: NA; CDR3 protein: CASSIFGTATNYGYTF; CDR3 DNA: TGTGCCAGTAGTATTTTCGGGACAGCTACTAACTATGGCTACACCTTC
D gene: TRBD1; V gene: TRBV2; J gene: TRBJ2-6; clone size: NA; CDR3 protein: CASGTGGPSGANVLTF; CDR3 DNA: TGTGCCAGCGGGACAGGGGGACCCTCTGGGGCCAACGTCCTGACTTTC
D gene: TRBD2; V gene: TRBV3-1/TRBV3-2; J gene: TRBJ2-3; clone size: NA; CDR3 protein: CASSPTSGSTDTQYF; CDR3 DNA: TGTGCCAGCAGCCCGACTAGCGGCTCCACAGATACGCAGTATTTT
D gene: NA; V gene: TRBV24-1; J gene: TRBJ2-7; clone size: once; CDR3 protein: CATSDLPFRYEQYF; CDR3 DNA: TGTGCCACCAGTGATTTGCCCTTCAGATACGAGCAGTACTTC
D gene: NA; V gene: TRBV16; J gene: TRBJ1-1; clone size: few; CDR3 protein: CASSQEGTEAFF; CDR3 DNA: TGTGCCAGCAGCCAGGAGGGCACTGAAGCTTTCTTT
D gene: NA; V gene: TRBV28; J gene: TRBJ2-1; clone size: NA; CDR3 protein: CASSQTGTRDGEQFF; CDR3 DNA: TGTGCCAGCAGTCAGACTGGCACCCGAGATGGTGAGCAGTTCTTC
D gene: TRBD2; V gene: TRBV9; J gene: TRBJ2-5; clone size: NA; CDR3 protein: CASSVEAGGLETQYF; CDR3 DNA: TGTGCCAGCAGCGTAGAGGCGGGAGGCCTGGAGACCCAGTACTTC
D gene: TRBD1; V gene: TRBV2; J gene: TRBJ2-6; clone size: NA; CDR3 protein: CASNHRGLSGANVLTF; CDR3 DNA: TGTGCCAGCAACCACAGGGGTCTCAGTGGGGCCAACGTCCTGACTTTC
D gene: TRBD2; V gene: TRBV28; J gene: TRBJ2-7; clone size: NA; CDR3 protein: CASSLTGLADGYEQYF; CDR3 DNA: TGTGCCAGCAGTTTAACCGGACTAGCGGATGGCTACGAGCAGTACTTC
D gene: NA; V gene: TRBV7-9; J gene: TRBJ1-6; clone size: NA; CDR3 protein: CASSLAGVKNSPLHF; CDR3 DNA: TGTGCCAGCAGCTTAGCAGGGGTTAAAAATTCACCCCTCCACTTT
D gene: TRBD2; V gene: TRBV5-8; J gene: TRBJ2-7; clone size: NA; CDR3 protein: CASSLRNLGGEQYF; CDR3 DNA: TGTGCCAGCAGCTTGAGGAACTTGGGAGGGGAGCAGTACTTC
D gene: TRBD1; V gene: TRBV18; J gene: TRBJ2-2; clone size: NA; CDR3 protein: CASSDRGQVSTGELFF; CDR3 DNA: TGTGCCAGCTCGGACAGGGGGCAAGTATCCACCGGGGAGCTGTTTTTT
D gene: NA; V gene: TRBV3-1/TRBV3-2; J gene: TRBJ2-7; clone size: NA; CDR3 protein: CASSQDLVSNEQYF; CDR3 DNA: TGTGCCAGCAGCCAAGATCTAGTTTCCAACGAGCAGTACTTC
D gene: NA; V gene: TRBV5-1; J gene: TRBJ1-2; clone size: NA; CDR3 protein: CASSLQGSWGYTF; CDR3 DNA: TGCGCCAGCAGCTTACAGGGTTCTTGGGGCTACACCTTC
D gene: NA; V gene: TRBV5-4; J gene: TRBJ2-7; clone size: medium-sized; CDR3 protein: CASSLQGPGVYEQYF; CDR3 DNA: TGTGCCAGCAGCTTGCAGGGTCCGGGGGTCTACGAGCAGTACTTC
D gene: TRBD1; V gene: TRBV6-1; J gene: TRBJ1-2; clone size: NA; CDR3 protein: CASSESGTGIDGYTF; CDR3 DNA: TGTGCCAGCAGTGAAAGCGGGACAGGGATTGATGGCTACACCTTC
D gene: TRBD1; V gene: TRBV9; J gene: TRBJ1-6; clone size: few; CDR3 protein: CASSEGYNRQGYNSPLHF; CDR3 DNA: TGTGCCAGCAGCGAGGGCTACAATCGACAGGGTTATAATTCACCCCTCCACTTT
D gene: NA; V gene: TRBV19; J gene: TRBJ1-2; clone size: NA; CDR3 protein: CASSSGRTWDGYTF; CDR3 DNA: TGTGCCAGTAGTTCCGGACGGACTTGGGATGGCTACACCTTC
D gene: TRBD2; V gene: TRBV4-1; J gene: TRBJ2-7; clone size: NA; CDR3 protein: CASSQVGGVAGTYEQYF; CDR3 DNA: TGCGCCAGCAGCCAAGTGGGGGGGGTAGCGGGAACCTACGAGCAGTACTTC
D gene: NA; V gene: TRBV28; J gene: TRBJ1-3; clone size: NA; CDR3 protein: CASHSGNTIYF; CDR3 DNA: TGTGCCAGTCACTCTGGAAACACCATATATTTT
D gene: NA; V gene: TRBV5-1; J gene: TRBJ1-6; clone size: NA; CDR3 protein: CASSLFGEIGGSPLHF; CDR3 DNA: TGCGCCAGCAGCTTGTTTGGGGAGATAGGAGGTTCACCCCTCCACTTT
D gene: NA; V gene: TRBV6-5; J gene: TRBJ2-2; clone size: few; CDR3 protein: CASSPRTIGELFF; CDR3 DNA: TGTGCCAGCAGCCCGAGGACTATAGGGGAGCTGTTTTTT
D gene: NA; V gene: TRBV24-1; J gene: TRBJ2-5; clone size: NA; CDR3 protein: CATSDFRDWQETQYF; CDR3 DNA: TGTGCCACCAGTGATTTTAGGGACTGGCAAGAGACCCAGTACTTC
D gene: TRBD2; V gene: TRBV29-1; J gene: TRBJ2-1; clone size: NA; CDR3 protein: CSVGPGLAGGLLQFF; CDR3 DNA: TGCAGCGTTGGGCCAGGACTAGCGGGAGGCCTCCTTCAGTTCTTC
D gene: TRBD1; V gene: TRBV7-9; J gene: TRBJ2-1; clone size: NA; CDR3 protein: CASRTGGAVNEQFF; CDR3 DNA: TGTGCCAGCAGGACAGGGGGCGCAGTGAATGAGCAGTTCTTC
D gene: NA; V gene: TRBV19; J gene: TRBJ1-1; clone size: NA; CDR3 protein: CASHRRGSTEAFF; CDR3 DNA: TGTGCCAGTCACCGACGGGGGTCTACTGAAGCTTTCTTT
D gene: TRBD2; V gene: TRBV11-3; J gene: TRBJ2-3; clone size: NA; CDR3 protein: CASSPLRGRNTQYF; CDR3 DNA: TGTGCCAGCAGCCCTTTGCGGGGGAGGAATACGCAGTATTTT
D gene: NA; V gene: TRBV2; J gene: TRBJ2-7; clone size: NA; CDR3 protein: CASSDGGGITYEQYF; CDR3 DNA: TGTGCCAGCAGTGATGGAGGCGGGATCACCTACGAGCAGTACTTC
D gene: NA; V gene: TRBV9; J gene: TRBJ2-3; clone size: NA; CDR3 protein: CASSGELTTTDTQYF; CDR3 DNA: TGTGCCAGCAGCGGAGAACTAACTACGACAGATACGCAGTATTTT
D gene: NA; V gene: TRBV27; J gene: TRBJ2-5; clone size: NA; CDR3 protein: CASSQGTYGETQYF; CDR3 DNA: TGTGCCAGCAGCCAGGGGACATATGGAGAGACCCAGTACTTC
D gene: TRBD2; V gene: TRBV10-1; J gene: TRBJ2-1; clone size: NA; CDR3 protein: CASTPGLAGASSYNEQFF; CDR3 DNA: TGCGCCAGCACCCCAGGGCTAGCGGGCGCCAGCTCCTACAATGAGCAGTTCTTC
D gene: TRBD2; V gene: TRBV4-3; J gene: TRBJ2-7; clone size: NA; CDR3 protein: CASSQVTSGAYEQYF; CDR3 DNA: TGCGCCAGCAGCCAAGTAACTAGCGGAGCCTACGAGCAGTACTTC
D gene: TRBD1; V gene: TRBV20-1; J gene: TRBJ2-7; clone size: NA; CDR3 protein: CSASWVMLGQDSYEQYF; CDR3 DNA: TGCAGTGCTAGTTGGGTTATGTTGGGACAGGACTCCTACGAGCAGTACTTC
D gene: NA; V gene: TRBV28; J gene: TRBJ1-1; clone size: NA; CDR3 protein: CASSFSEATGYRVGNTEAFF; CDR3 DNA: TGTGCCAGCAGTTTTTCGGAGGCTACCGGGTATCGCGTCGGGAACACTGAAGCTTTCTTT
D gene: TRBD2; V gene: TRBV4-2; J gene: TRBJ2-5; clone size: once; CDR3 protein: CASSQGLAGQKTQYF; CDR3 DNA: TGTGCCAGCAGCCAGGGACTAGCGGGACAAAAGACCCAGTACTTC
D gene: TRBD1; V gene: TRBV12-3/TRBV12-4; J gene: TRBJ1-1; clone size: NA; CDR3 protein: CASSRQGGEAFF; CDR3 DNA: TGTGCCAGCAGCCGACAGGGGGGTGAAGCTTTCTTT
D gene: NA; V gene: TRBV6-5; J gene: TRBJ2-7; clone size: NA; CDR3 protein: CASSRPGDSYYEQYF; CDR3 DNA: TGTGCCAGCAGTCGGCCCGGAGACAGCTACTACGAGCAGTACTTC
D gene: TRBD2; V gene: TRBV9; J gene: TRBJ2-1; clone size: NA; CDR3 protein: CASSVGVAGFEQFF; CDR3 DNA: TGTGCCAGCAGCGTAGGGGTAGCGGGCTTTGAGCAGTTCTTC
D gene: TRBD1; V gene: TRBV7-9; J gene: TRBJ1-3; clone size: NA; CDR3 protein: CASRTGTGTVYSGNTIYF; CDR3 DNA: TGTGCCAGCAGAACCGGGACAGGAACGGTCTACTCTGGAAACACCATATATTTT
D gene: TRBD1; V gene: TRBV7-8; J gene: TRBJ1-1; clone size: NA; CDR3 protein: CASSSVGQGATGTEAFF; CDR3 DNA: TGTGCCAGCAGCTCCGTCGGACAGGGGGCAACGGGGACTGAAGCTTTCTTT
D gene: NA; V gene: TRBV30; J gene: TRBJ2-3; clone size: NA; CDR3 protein: CAWSVGSGADTQYF; CDR3 DNA: TGTGCCTGGAGTGTTGGTTCAGGGGCAGATACGCAGTATTTT
D gene: TRBD2; V gene: TRBV13; J gene: TRBJ2-3; clone size: NA; CDR3 protein: CASSLRASGGTDTQYF; CDR3 DNA: TGTGCCAGCAGCTTACGGGCTAGCGGGGGCACAGATACGCAGTATTTT
D gene: NA; V gene: TRBV6-5; J gene: TRBJ2-2; clone size: NA; CDR3 protein: CASSSDWSGGGELFF; CDR3 DNA: TGTGCCAGCAGTTCAGACTGGTCGGGTGGCGGGGAGCTGTTTTTT
D gene: TRBD1; V gene: TRBV5-4; J gene: TRBJ2-7; clone size: few; CDR3 protein: CASSSPGQGYEQYF; CDR3 DNA: TGTGCCAGCAGCTCTCCGGGACAGGGGTACGAGCAGTACTTC
D gene: TRBD2; V gene: TRBV3-1/TRBV3-2; J gene: TRBJ2-1; clone size: NA; CDR3 protein: CASSLTRGLAGENEQFF; CDR3 DNA: TGTGCCAGCAGCCTAACGCGCGGGCTAGCGGGTGAGAATGAGCAGTTCTTC
D gene: TRBD1; V gene: TRBV28; J gene: TRBJ1-4; clone size: NA; CDR3 protein: CASSGTGDIEKLFF; CDR3 DNA: TGTGCCAGCAGTGGTACAGGGGACATTGAAAAACTGTTTTTT
D gene: TRBD1; V gene: TRBV19; J gene: TRBJ2-7; clone size: NA; CDR3 protein: CASSIVRGGGYEQYF; CDR3 DNA: TGTGCCAGTAGTATAGTGAGAGGGGGCGGCTACGAGCAGTACTTC